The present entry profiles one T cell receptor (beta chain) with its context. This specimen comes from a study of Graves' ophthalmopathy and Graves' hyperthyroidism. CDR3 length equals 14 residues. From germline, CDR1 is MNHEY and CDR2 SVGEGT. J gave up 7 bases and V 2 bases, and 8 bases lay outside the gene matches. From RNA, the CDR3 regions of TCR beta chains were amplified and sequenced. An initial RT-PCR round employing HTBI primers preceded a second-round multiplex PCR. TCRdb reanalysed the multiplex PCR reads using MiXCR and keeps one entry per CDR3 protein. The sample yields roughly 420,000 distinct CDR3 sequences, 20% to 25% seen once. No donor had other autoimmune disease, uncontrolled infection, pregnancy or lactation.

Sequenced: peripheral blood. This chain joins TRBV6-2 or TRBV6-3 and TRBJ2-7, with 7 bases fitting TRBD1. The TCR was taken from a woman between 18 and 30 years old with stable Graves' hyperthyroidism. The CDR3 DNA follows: TGTGCCAGCAGTTACGCCGTAGGGGGCAATGAGCAGTACTTC. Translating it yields CASSYAVGGNEQYF.